These 30 T cell receptor beta chains came from one sample sequenced in a study of technical replicates of blood from a handful of donors. Clones were sequenced by immunoSEQ multiplex PCR, and TCRdb holds only the in-frame ones, with some missing. Of fewer than 85,000 clones listed, around 94% are singletons. Material: T cells isolated from PBMCs. The receptors come from a human donor in good health.

J is TRBJ1-1 and V is TRBV7-2; tentative D call: TRBD1 (6 bases). Germline V CDR1 and CDR2: SGHTA, FQGNSA. V was trimmed by 3 bases and J by 3 bases, leaving 11 bases between them. The CDR3 extends over 14 amino acids. The CDR3 coding sequence is TGTGCCAGCAGCTTTTTCCAGGGGCACACTGAAGCTTTCTTT. Amino acid sequence: CASSFFQGHTEAFF.

V and J are TRBV28 and TRBJ2-2, with TRBD2 matching over 10 bases. V was clipped by 6 bases and J by 4 bases; unmatched bases: 11. The CDR3 spans 17 residues. Germline CDR1 and CDR2: MDHEN and SYDVKM. For the CDR3, the DNA is TGTGCCAGCAGCCCTCGATGGAGCGGGGGGGGCACCGGGGAGCTGTTTTTT. Amino acids: CASSPRWSGGGTGELFF.

This chain connects TRBV29-1 to TRBJ2-1; TRBD2 agrees at 7 bases. The CDR3 contains 16 residues. V gave up 3 bases and J gave up 5 bases; unmatched junction bases: 13. Germline V lookup: CDR1 SQVTM, CDR2 ANQGSEA. The CDR3 DNA reads as TGCAGCGTTGAGAACGCCTATACTAGCGTAAACAATGAGCAGTTCTTC. As protein: CSVENAYTSVNNEQFF.

The chain is built from TRBV27 and TRBJ2-7, with D unresolved. The CDR3 totals 15 residues. The V gene lost 4 bases and the J gene lost 1 base, with 14 bases spanning the gap. CDR1 MNHEY and CDR2 SMNVEV come from the germline V gene (reference sequence). CDR3 loop: CASSSSAGGSYEQYF. The CDR3 DNA follows: TGTGCCAGCAGTTCATCGGCAGGTGGGTCCTACGAGCAGTACTTC.

V and J are TRBV7-8 and TRBJ2-7; TRBD2 might be the D (6 bases). The V gene lost 4 bases and the J gene lost 0 bases, with 22 bases spanning the gap. The CDR3 is 18 residues long. In germline, CDR1 is SGHVS, CDR2 FQNEAQ. The CDR3 DNA reads as TGTGCCAGCAGCTCTGCTCCGATAATGGGACTTTCCTCCTACGAGCAGTACTTC. The encoded protein is CASSSAPIMGLSSYEQYF.

The rearrangement joins TRBV10-3 to TRBJ1-2, with 8 bases matching TRBD1. This CDR3 has 12 residues. Germline-derived CDR1 and CDR2 are ENHRY and SYGVKD. With 10 bases clipped from V and 7 bases from J, the junction kept 8 bases outside the gene matches. The CDR3, as DNA: TGTGCCACCAAGGACAGGGAGAGTGGCTACACCTTC. Translation gives CATKDRESGYTF.

This sequence joins TRBV6-5 and TRBJ1-1, with a tentative D call TRBD1 (6 bases). V shed 2 bases and J shed 5 bases, with 9 bases lying between them. In germline, CDR1 is MNHEY, CDR2 SVGAGI. The CDR3 has 13 amino acids. The CDR3: CASSYVGATEAFF. CDR3 DNA sequence: TGTGCCAGCAGTTACGTGGGGGCAACTGAAGCTTTCTTT.

The chain employs TRBV11-2 and TRBJ1-2, with TRBD1 matching 7 bases. Germline CDR1 SGHAT, CDR2 FQNNGV. V lost 4 bases and J lost 8; bases outside the gene matches: 10. This CDR3 has 14 amino acids. CDR3 DNA: TGTGCCAGCAGCTCCGACAGGGTTATTGGAGGCTACACCTTC. Amino acids: CASSSDRVIGGYTF.

The gene calls are TRBV6-5 and TRBJ2-3, with D perhaps matching TRBD2 (5 bases). Germline V lookup: CDR1 MNHEY, CDR2 SVGAGI. V was clipped by 2 bases and J by 4 bases, with 7 bases between them. The CDR3 consists of 13 residues. In DNA form, the CDR3 reads TGTGCCAGCAGTTACAGCGGATCAGATACGCAGTATTTT. Its protein is CASSYSGSDTQYF.

This chain connects TRBV5-8 to TRBJ1-2, with a possible D match to TRBD1 (5 bases). Germline values: CDR1 SGHTS, CDR2 YDEGEE. The length of the CDR3 is 15 residues. The V end was cut by 5 bases, the J end by 1 base, with 15 bases between. The CDR3 sequence: CASRPRTRFNYGYTF. The CDR3 DNA reads TGTGCCAGCAGGCCCAGGACAAGATTTAACTATGGCTACACCTTC.

This chain uses TRBV4-1 with TRBJ2-7; 9 positions match TRBD2. V trimming: 1 base; J trimming: 0 bases; junction bases outside the gene matches: 1. This CDR3 region has 15 residues. The V gene's germline CDR1 is MGHRA and CDR2 YSYEKL. The CDR3 DNA reads as TGCGCCAGCAGCCAAGGACTAGCGGCCTCCTACGAGCAGTACTTC. Amino acid sequence: CASSQGLAASYEQYF.

The rearrangement uses TRBV6-1 and TRBJ2-3; possibly TRBD2 for D (6 bases). Germline assignment: CDR1 MNHNS and CDR2 SASEGT. The V gene lost 5 bases and the J gene lost 0 bases, with 9 bases spanning the gap. CDR3 length: 14 amino acids. As DNA, the CDR3 is TGTGCCAGCAGTCCTGGGGGGAGCACAGATACGCAGTATTTT. Its protein product is CASSPGGSTDTQYF.

This chain links TRBV20-1 with TRBJ2-7, with D tentatively TRBD2 (5 bases). The CDR3 extends over 11 amino acids. V lost 7 bases and J lost 3, with 10 bases in between. The germline V gene encodes CDR1 DFQATT and CDR2 SNEGSKA (reference sequence). The CDR3 reads CSVSDFYEQYF. CDR3 DNA sequence: TGCAGTGTTTCGGACTTCTACGAGCAGTACTTC.

The chain carries TRBV19 and TRBJ1-3; D is unclear. The germline V gene has CDR1 LNHDA and CDR2 SQIVND (reference sequence). Trimming cost V 5 bases and J 0 bases, with 8 bases left between them. The CDR3 sequence is 14 residues long. CDR3 bases: TGTGCCAGTAGTCTGACATCCTCTGGAAACACCATATATTTT. Translation gives CASSLTSSGNTIYF.

This chain connects TRBV6-5 to TRBJ2-7; D perhaps matches TRBD2 (5 bases). CDR1 and CDR2 from the germline V gene are MNHEY and SVGAGI. The CDR3 is 13 residues long. The V end was cut by 4 bases, the J end by 3 bases, with 10 bases between. CDR3 loop: CASSSTNYYEQYF. The CDR3 DNA reads TGTGCCAGCAGTTCGACTAATTACTACGAGCAGTACTTC.

The rearrangement uses TRBV5-6 and TRBJ1-1, with D unclear. V was shortened by 4 bases and J by 1 base, with 11 bases between the two germline ends. The CDR3 runs to 14 residues. Germline V CDR1 and CDR2: SGHDT, YYEEEE. The CDR3 DNA is TGTGCCAGCAGCCCGGAGACTGAGAACACTGAAGCTTTCTTT. Translating it yields CASSPETENTEAFF.

The chain uses TRBV5-1 and TRBJ1-2; 7 bases align to TRBD1. With 4 bases clipped from V and 4 bases from J, the junction kept 19 bases outside the gene matches. The CDR3 spans 18 residues. Looked up from germline, CDR1 is SGHRS and CDR2 is YFSETQ. CDR3 DNA: TGCGCCAGCAGCGCCAACCCAAGGGACAGCACTTTGTTCTATGGCTACACCTTC. Residues: CASSANPRDSTLFYGYTF. The whole variable domain, filled in from reference TRBV5-1 and TRBJ1-2, reads KAGVTQTPRYLIKTRGQQVTLSCSPISGHRSVSWYQQTPGQGLQFLFEYFSETQRNKGNFPGRFSGRQFSNSRSEMNVSTLELGDSALYLCASSANPRDSTLFYGYTFGSGTRLTVV.

The V call is TRBV6-5, the J call TRBJ2-3; D is unclear. V was cut by 7 bases and J by 8 bases, with 16 bases left in between. The CDR3 is 13 amino acids. The V gene's germline CDR1 is MNHEY and CDR2 SVGAGI. The CDR3 region is CASTTPPSSTQYF. CDR3 in DNA: TGTGCCAGCACCACTCCACCGTCGTCTACGCAGTATTTT.

This chain joins TRBV29-1 and TRBJ2-1; 10 bases match TRBD2. V dropped 4 bases and J dropped 12; count of bases not matched to a gene: 9. CDR3 size: 13 residues. Germline V gives CDR1 SQVTM, CDR2 ANQGSEA. CDR3 protein: CSVGPGLALGQFF. In DNA form, the CDR3 reads TGCAGCGTTGGCCCGGGACTAGCGCTAGGGCAGTTCTTC.

The gene calls are TRBV10-2 and TRBJ2-2; 7 nucleotides agree with TRBD2. Germline V CDR1 and CDR2: WSHSY, SAAADI. The CDR3 totals 13 residues. The ends lost 8 bases at V and 6 bases at J; junction bases unmatched: 6. The CDR3: CASLISGAGELFF. CDR3 DNA: TGCGCCAGCTTAATCAGCGGGGCCGGGGAGCTGTTTTTT.

The chain joins TRBV18 to TRBJ2-4; no clear D gene. The CDR3 consists of 16 residues. V lost 2 bases and J lost 1, with 12 bases in between. Germline V lookup: CDR1 KGHSH, CDR2 LQKENI. CDR3 protein: CASSPGLGMAKNIQYF. The CDR3 coding sequence is TGTGCCAGCTCACCAGGTTTGGGCATGGCCAAAAACATTCAGTACTTC.

The chain recombines TRBV6-5 with TRBJ1-2, with a weak D call TRBD1 (6 bases). Per the germline V gene, CDR1 is MNHEY and CDR2 is SVGAGI. Trimming took off 9 bases at V and 4 bases at J, with 21 bases between the two ends. This CDR3 region has 15 residues. The CDR3 sequence: CASSTGTPLGYGYTF. The CDR3 DNA sequence: TGTGCCAGTTCTACCGGGACACCACTTGGCTATGGCTACACCTTC.

The chain uses TRBV9 and TRBJ2-2; 9 bases match TRBD1. Germline loops: CDR1 SGDLS, CDR2 YYNGEE. The V and J ends lost 3 bases and 5 bases, in that order; junction bases with no gene match: 8. The CDR3 totals 16 residues. The CDR3 sequence is CASSAGWTGATGELFF. DNA for the CDR3: TGTGCCAGCAGCGCAGGCTGGACAGGGGCTACCGGGGAGCTGTTTTTT.

The V gene is TRBV5-1, the J gene TRBJ1-1, with D possibly matching TRBD1 (5 bases). The V end was cut by 0 bases, the J end by 0 bases, with 12 bases between. Germline lookup yields CDR1 SGHRS and CDR2 YFSETQ. The CDR3 is 16 residues long. CDR3 sequence (DNA): TGCGCCAGCAGCTTGGGACAGCAAACCATGAACACTGAAGCTTTCTTT. It yields the protein CASSLGQQTMNTEAFF.

The chain has TRBV6-1 and TRBJ2-7, with 8 bases lining up with TRBD1. The CDR3 totals 16 residues. The V gene end was trimmed by 3 bases and the J gene end by 3 bases; junction bases not matched to a gene: 10. Germline-derived CDR1 and CDR2 are MNHNS and SASEGT. The CDR3 DNA reads TGTGCCAGCAGTGACCTACAACCGGGACAGGACTACGAGCAGTACTTC. As protein: CASSDLQPGQDYEQYF.

The chain employs TRBV28 and TRBJ1-2; TRBD1 aligns across 10 bases. V dropped 3 bases and J dropped 1; count of bases not matched to a gene: 20. The CDR3 covers 21 residues. Germline V gene sequence: CDR1 MDHEN, CDR2 SYDVKM. The CDR3 loop is CASSFLGGPGDRGAFNYGYTF. CDR3 DNA: TGTGCCAGCAGTTTCCTGGGGGGCCCCGGGGACAGGGGAGCATTTAACTATGGCTACACCTTC.

V is TRBV27 and J is TRBJ2-7, with 11 bases aligning to TRBD1. J lost 6 bases, V lost 2 bases, and 9 bases had no gene match. The length of the CDR3 is 16 residues. The germline V gene encodes CDR1 MNHEY and CDR2 SMNVEV (reference sequence). The CDR3 loop reads CASSLRGGQGGSEQYF. CDR3 coding DNA: TGTGCCAGCAGTTTACGTGGGGGACAGGGGGGTTCCGAGCAGTACTTC.

The gene calls are TRBV29-1 and TRBJ1-2; no clear D gene. Germline CDR1 and CDR2: SQVTM and ANQGSEA. This CDR3 has 12 amino acids. Trimming took off 8 bases at V and 2 bases at J, with 12 bases between the two ends. The CDR3: CSIHLLNYGYTF. As DNA, the CDR3 is TGCAGCATACACCTCTTAAACTATGGCTACACCTTC.

This chain connects TRBV28 to TRBJ2-1, with D possibly matching TRBD2 (6 bases). Germline loops: CDR1 MDHEN, CDR2 SYDVKM. Between the trimmed V and J ends, which lost 6 bases and 0 bases, there was a span of 15 bases. The CDR3 is made up of 16 amino acids. The CDR3 coding sequence is TGTGCCAGCAGAAAACTAGCCCTAAGCTCCTACAATGAGCAGTTCTTC. As protein: CASRKLALSSYNEQFF.

The rearrangement links TRBV10-3 to TRBJ2-3; 8 nucleotides align to TRBD1. The CDR3 length is 15 residues. Germline CDR1 ENHRY, CDR2 SYGVKD. The V and J ends lost 6 bases and 0 bases, in that order; junction bases with no gene match: 5. CDR3 residues: CAISSGTGSTDTQYF. The CDR3 DNA reads TGTGCCATCAGCTCCGGGACAGGAAGCACAGATACGCAGTATTTT.